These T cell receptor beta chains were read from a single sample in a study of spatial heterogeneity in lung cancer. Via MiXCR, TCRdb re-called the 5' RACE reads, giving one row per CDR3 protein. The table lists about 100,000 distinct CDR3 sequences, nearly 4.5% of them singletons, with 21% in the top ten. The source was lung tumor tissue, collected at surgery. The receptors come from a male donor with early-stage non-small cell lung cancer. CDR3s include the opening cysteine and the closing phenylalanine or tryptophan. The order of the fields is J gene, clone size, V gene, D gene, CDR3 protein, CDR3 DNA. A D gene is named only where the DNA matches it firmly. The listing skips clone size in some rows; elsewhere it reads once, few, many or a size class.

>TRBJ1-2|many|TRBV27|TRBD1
CASSLLDRSGYTF
TGTGCCAGCAGTTTATTGGACAGGTCTGGCTACACCTTC
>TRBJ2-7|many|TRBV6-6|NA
CASSSTDTYEQYF
TGTGCCAGCAGTTCGACAGATACCTACGAGCAGTACTTC
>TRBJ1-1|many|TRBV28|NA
CASSLFPRRGSLWNTEAFF
TGTGCCAGCAGTTTGTTTCCTCGAAGGGGCAGCCTCTGGAACACTGAAGCTTTCTTT
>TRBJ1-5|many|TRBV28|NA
CASSLRNQPQHF
TGTGCCAGCAGTCTGAGGAATCAGCCCCAGCATTTT
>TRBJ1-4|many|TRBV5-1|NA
CASSLPGIGEKLFF
TGCGCCAGCAGCTTGCCTGGAATAGGTGAAAAACTGTTTTTT
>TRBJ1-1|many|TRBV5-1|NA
CASSLTPLNTEAFF
TGCGCCAGCAGCTTGACCCCCTTAAACACTGAAGCTTTCTTT
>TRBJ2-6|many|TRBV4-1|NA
CASSQLGAGANVLTF
TGCGCCAGCAGCCAGTTGGGGGCTGGGGCCAACGTCCTGACTTTC
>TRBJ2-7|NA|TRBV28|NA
CASTIRGFRHYEQYF
TGTGCCAGCACCATAAGGGGCTTTCGTCACTACGAGCAGTACTTC
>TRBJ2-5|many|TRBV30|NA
CAWSVGSLEAQYF
TGTGCCTGGAGTGTAGGCAGCCTGGAGGCCCAGTACTTC
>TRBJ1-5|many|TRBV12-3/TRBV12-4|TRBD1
CASSKDRSYQPQHF
TGTGCCAGCTCTAAGGACAGGTCGTATCAGCCCCAGCATTTT
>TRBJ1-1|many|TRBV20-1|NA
CSVPRTRWTEAFF
TGCAGTGTTCCGAGGACTCGATGGACTGAAGCTTTCTTT
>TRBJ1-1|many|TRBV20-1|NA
CSAWRQNTEAFF
TGCAGTGCATGGAGGCAGAACACTGAAGCTTTCTTT
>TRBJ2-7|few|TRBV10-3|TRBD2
CAIRQLLAQDYEQYF
TGTGCCATCAGGCAGTTACTAGCGCAAGACTACGAGCAGTACTTC
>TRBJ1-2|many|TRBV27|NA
CASSLSIDSAGGYTF
TGTGCCAGCAGTTTATCAATAGACTCGGCAGGGGGCTACACCTTC
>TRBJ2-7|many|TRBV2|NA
CASSFAPTAYEQYF
TGTGCCAGCAGTTTCGCCCCGACTGCCTACGAGCAGTACTTC
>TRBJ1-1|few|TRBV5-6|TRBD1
CASSLVPGGPNTEAFF
TGTGCCAGCAGCTTGGTTCCAGGGGGACCGAACACTGAAGCTTTCTTT
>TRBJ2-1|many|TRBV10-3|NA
CAISGGRETLEQFF
TGTGCCATCAGTGGGGGGCGGGAAACTCTTGAGCAGTTCTTC
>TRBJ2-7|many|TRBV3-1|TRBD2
CASSPLAGEKNEQYF
TGTGCCAGCAGCCCACTAGCGGGAGAAAAAAACGAGCAGTACTTC
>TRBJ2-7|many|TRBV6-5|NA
CASSYSPRLDYEQYF
TGTGCCAGCAGTTATAGCCCACGACTAGACTACGAGCAGTACTTC
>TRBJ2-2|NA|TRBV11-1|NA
CASSFIAGTGELFF
TGTGCCAGCAGCTTTATCGCCGGGACCGGGGAGCTGTTTTTT
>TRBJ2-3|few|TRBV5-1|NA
CASSLGGQSTDTQYF
TGCGCCAGCAGCTTGGGCGGCCAATCGACAGATACGCAGTATTTT
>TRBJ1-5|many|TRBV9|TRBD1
CASSVDPGQGGTQHF
TGTGCCAGCAGCGTAGACCCAGGACAGGGGGGGACCCAGCATTTT
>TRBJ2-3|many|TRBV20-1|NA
CSASGSTDTQYF
TGCAGTGCTAGCGGGAGCACAGATACGCAGTATTTT
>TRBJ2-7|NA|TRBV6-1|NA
CASYGGSYEQYF
TGTGCCAGTTACGGGGGCTCCTACGAGCAGTACTTC
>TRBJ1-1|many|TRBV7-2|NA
CASSFYWTTEAFF
TGTGCCAGCAGCTTTTATTGGACCACTGAAGCTTTCTTT
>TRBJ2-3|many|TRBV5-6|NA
CASSFLVLDTQYF
TGTGCCAGCAGCTTTCTCGTACTCGATACGCAGTATTTT
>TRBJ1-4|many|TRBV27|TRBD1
CATSTGPTTNEKLFF
TGTGCCACCTCGACAGGGCCAACAACTAATGAAAAACTGTTTTTT
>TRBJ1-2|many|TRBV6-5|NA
CASSYGTEYGYTF
TGTGCCAGCAGTTACGGGACGGAGTATGGCTACACCTTC
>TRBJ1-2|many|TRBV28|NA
CASSFSGDRIYGYTF
TGTGCCAGCAGTTTCTCCGGAGACAGAATCTATGGCTACACCTTC
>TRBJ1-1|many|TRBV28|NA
CASSFSGPRTEAFF
TGTGCCAGCAGTTTTAGCGGTCCACGTACTGAAGCTTTCTTT